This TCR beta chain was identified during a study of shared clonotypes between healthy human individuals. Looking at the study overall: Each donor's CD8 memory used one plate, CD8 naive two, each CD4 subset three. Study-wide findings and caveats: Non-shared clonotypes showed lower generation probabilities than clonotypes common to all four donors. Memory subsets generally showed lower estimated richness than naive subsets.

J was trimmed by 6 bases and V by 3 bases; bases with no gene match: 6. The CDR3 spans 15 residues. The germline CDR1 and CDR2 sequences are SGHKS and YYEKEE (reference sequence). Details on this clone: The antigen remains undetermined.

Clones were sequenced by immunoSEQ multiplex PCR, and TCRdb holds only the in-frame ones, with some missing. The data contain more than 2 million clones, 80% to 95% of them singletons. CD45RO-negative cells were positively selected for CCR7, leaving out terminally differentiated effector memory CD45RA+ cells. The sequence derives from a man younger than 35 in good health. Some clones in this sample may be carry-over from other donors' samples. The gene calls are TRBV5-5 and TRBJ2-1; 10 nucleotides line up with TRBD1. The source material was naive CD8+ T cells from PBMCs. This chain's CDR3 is CASSSGQGTSNEQFF. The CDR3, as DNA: TGTGCCAGCAGCTCGGGACAGGGGACAAGCAATGAGCAGTTCTTC.